This T cell receptor (beta chain) is drawn from a study of T cells expressing NK-cell markers. The germline gives CDR1 SGHVS, CDR2 FQNEAQ. This CDR3 has 16 amino acids. Using the 5' RACE reads, TCRdb records one entry per CDR3 protein without DNA. The repertoire shows hundreds of thousands of distinct CDR3 sequences; the top ten hold 5.2%. The J gene is TRBJ2-1, the V gene TRBV7-8; TCRdb's D gene call, TRBD1, goes unchecked for lack of DNA. Sequenced input: blood T cells: a sorted CD56 or NKG2C T cell subset, CD4+ or CD8+ T cells, or bulk PBMC T cells (not recorded which). The receptor comes from a man between 18 and 69 years old in good health. The CDR3 spells CASSLGQIISYNEQFF.